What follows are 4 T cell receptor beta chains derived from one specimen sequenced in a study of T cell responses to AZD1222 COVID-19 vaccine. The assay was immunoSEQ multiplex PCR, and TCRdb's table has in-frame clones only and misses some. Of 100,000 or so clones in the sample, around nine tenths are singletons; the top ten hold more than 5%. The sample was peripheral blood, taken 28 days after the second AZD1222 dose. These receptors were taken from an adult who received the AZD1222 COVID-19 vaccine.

CDR3 nucleotide sequence: TGTGCCAGCAGTTTGAGCGCCGCGGGTGAGCAGTTCTTC. It is translated as CASSLSAAGEQFF. The chain employs TRBV12-3 or TRBV12-4 and TRBJ2-1; tentative D call: TRBD2 (5 bases). CDR3 length equals 13 residues. V was pared by 3 bases and J by 9 bases, with 12 bases between.

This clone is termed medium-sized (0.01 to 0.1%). CDR3 region: CASSIGVTGEKLFF. In DNA form, the CDR3 reads TGTGCCAGCAGCATAGGTGTGACTGGAGAAAAACTGTTTTTT. The chain has TRBV11-3 and TRBJ1-4; unclear D gene. The CDR3 runs 14 residues. The V gene lost 5 bases and the J gene lost 8 bases, with 15 bases spanning the gap. Germline CDR1 reads SGHNT; CDR2 reads YENEEA.

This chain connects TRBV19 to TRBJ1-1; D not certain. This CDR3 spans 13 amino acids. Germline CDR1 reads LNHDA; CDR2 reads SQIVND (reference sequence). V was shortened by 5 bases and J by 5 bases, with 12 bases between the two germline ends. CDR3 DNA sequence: TGTGCCAGTAGTCGCACCGGGGTGACTGAAGCTTTCTTT. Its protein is CASSRTGVTEAFF.

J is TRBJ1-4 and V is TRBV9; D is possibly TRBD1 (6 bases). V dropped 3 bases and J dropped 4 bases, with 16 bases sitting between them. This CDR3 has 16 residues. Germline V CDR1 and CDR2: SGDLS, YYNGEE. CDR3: CASSAHPTGGNEKLFF. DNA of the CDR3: TGTGCCAGCAGCGCCCACCCGACAGGAGGTAATGAAAAACTGTTTTTT.